This T cell receptor beta chain stems from a study of PD-L1 blockade in urothelial cancer. This clone has a single count. With 3 bases clipped from V and 1 base from J, the junction kept 7 bases outside the gene matches. Looked up from germline, CDR1 is SEHNR and CDR2 is FQNEAQ (reference sequence). The CDR3 has 16 residues. The data were produced by immunoSEQ multiplex PCR, yet TCRdb's version contains in-frame clones alone and is incomplete. This table holds tens of thousands of clones, 81% found once. The time point here: pretreatment peripheral blood. The chain uses TRBV7-9 and TRBJ2-5; TRBD1 agrees at 8 bases. The TCR originated in a man aged 65-85 years with urothelial cancer. The input for sequencing was PBMCs, taken around atezolizumab (anti-PD-L1) treatment. The CDR3 DNA reads as TGTGCCAGCAGCTTTAGGACAGGGAGTCCCCAAGAGACCCAGTACTTC. It specifies CASSFRTGSPQETQYF.